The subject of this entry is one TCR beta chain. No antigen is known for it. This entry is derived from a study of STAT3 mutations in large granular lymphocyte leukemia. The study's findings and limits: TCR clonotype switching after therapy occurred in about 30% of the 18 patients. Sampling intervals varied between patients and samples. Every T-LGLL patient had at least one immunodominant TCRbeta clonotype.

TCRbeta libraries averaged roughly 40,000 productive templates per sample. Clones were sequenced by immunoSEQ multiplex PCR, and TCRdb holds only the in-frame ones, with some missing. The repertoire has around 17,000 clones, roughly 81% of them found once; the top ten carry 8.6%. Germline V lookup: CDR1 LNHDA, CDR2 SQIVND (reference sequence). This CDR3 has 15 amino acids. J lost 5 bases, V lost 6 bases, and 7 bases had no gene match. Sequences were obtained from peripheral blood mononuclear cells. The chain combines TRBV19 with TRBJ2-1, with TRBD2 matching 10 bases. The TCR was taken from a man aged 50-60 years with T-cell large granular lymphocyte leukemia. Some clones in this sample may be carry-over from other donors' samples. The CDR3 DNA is TGTGCCAGTAGACGGTTAGCGGGAGGCAACAATGAGCAGTTCTTC. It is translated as CASRRLAGGNNEQFF.